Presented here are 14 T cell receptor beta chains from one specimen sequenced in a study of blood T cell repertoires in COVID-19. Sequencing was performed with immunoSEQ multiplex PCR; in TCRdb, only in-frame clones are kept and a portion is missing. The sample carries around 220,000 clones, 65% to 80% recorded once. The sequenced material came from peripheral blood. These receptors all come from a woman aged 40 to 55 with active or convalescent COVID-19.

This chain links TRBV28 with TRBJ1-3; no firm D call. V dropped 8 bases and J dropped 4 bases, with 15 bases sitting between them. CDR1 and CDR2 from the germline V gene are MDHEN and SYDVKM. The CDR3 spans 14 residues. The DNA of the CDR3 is TGTGCCAGCGGCGCCCGCGGGGAAGGAAACACCATATATTTT. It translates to CASGARGEGNTIYF.

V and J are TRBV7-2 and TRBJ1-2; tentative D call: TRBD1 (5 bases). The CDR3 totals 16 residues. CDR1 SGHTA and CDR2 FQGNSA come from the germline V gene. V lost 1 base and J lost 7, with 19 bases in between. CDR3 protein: CASSLGGAKGRGGYTF. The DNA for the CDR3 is TGTGCCAGCAGCTTAGGCGGGGCCAAGGGGAGGGGTGGCTACACCTTC.

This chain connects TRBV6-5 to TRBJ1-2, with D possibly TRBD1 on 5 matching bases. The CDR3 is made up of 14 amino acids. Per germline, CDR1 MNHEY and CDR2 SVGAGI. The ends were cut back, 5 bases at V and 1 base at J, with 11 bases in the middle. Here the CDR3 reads CASSTGGNNYGYTF. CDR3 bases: TGTGCCAGCAGTACAGGTGGTAATAACTATGGCTACACCTTC.

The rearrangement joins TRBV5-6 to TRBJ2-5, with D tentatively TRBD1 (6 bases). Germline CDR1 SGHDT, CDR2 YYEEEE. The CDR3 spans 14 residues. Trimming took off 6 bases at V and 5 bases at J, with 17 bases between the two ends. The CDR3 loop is CASTSAGAGETQYF. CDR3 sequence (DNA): TGTGCCAGCACCTCGGCAGGGGCAGGGGAGACCCAGTACTTC.

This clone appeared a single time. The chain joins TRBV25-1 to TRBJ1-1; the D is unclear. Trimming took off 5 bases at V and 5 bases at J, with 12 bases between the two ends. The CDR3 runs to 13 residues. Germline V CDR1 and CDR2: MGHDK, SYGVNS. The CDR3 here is CASSTSRETEAFF. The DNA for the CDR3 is TGTGCCAGCAGTACCTCGAGGGAGACTGAAGCTTTCTTT.

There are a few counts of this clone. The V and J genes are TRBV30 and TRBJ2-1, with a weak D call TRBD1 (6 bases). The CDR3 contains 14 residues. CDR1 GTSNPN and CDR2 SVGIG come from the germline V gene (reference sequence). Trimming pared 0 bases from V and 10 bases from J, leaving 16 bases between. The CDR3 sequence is CAWSVGQGKGEQFF. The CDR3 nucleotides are TGTGCCTGGAGTGTAGGCCAGGGGAAAGGGGAGCAGTTCTTC.

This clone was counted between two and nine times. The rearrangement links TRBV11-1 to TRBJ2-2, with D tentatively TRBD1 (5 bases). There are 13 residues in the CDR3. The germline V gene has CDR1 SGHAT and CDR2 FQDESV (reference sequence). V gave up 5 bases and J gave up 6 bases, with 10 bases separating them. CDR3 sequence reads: CASSARVAGELFF. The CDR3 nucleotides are TGTGCCAGCAGCGCCAGGGTGGCCGGGGAGCTGTTTTTT.

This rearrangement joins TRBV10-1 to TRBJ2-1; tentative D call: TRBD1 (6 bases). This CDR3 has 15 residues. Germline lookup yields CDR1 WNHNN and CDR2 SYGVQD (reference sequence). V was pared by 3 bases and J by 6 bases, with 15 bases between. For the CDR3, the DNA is TGCGCCAGCAGTGACCACAGGGAGCTGGTCAATGAGCAGTTCTTC. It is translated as CASSDHRELVNEQFF.

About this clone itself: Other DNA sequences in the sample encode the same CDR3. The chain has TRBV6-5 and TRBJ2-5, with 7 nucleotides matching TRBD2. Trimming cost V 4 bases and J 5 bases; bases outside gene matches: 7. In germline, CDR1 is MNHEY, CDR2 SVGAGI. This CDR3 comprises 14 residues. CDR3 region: CASSSGGLGETQYF. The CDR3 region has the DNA TGTGCCAGCAGTTCGGGGGGTTTGGGGGAGACCCAGTACTTC.

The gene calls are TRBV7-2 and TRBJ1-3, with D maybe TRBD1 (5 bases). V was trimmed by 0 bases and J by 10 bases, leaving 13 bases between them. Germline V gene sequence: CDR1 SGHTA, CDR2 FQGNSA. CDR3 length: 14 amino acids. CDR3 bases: TGTGCCAGCAGCTTAGCGGGGCCCTACAAGACCATATATTTT. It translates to CASSLAGPYKTIYF.

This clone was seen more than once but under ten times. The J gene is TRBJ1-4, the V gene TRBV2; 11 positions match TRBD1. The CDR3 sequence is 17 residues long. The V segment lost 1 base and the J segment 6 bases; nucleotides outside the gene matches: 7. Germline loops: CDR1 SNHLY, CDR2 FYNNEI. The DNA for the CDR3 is TGTGCCAGCAGTGAAGTCCAGGACAGGGGGCATGATGAAAAACTGTTTTTT. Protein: CASSEVQDRGHDEKLFF. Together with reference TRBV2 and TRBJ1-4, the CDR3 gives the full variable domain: EPEVTQTPSHQVTQMGQEVILRCVPISNHLYFYWYRQILGQKVEFLVSFYNNEISEKSEIFDDQFSVERPDGSNFTLKIRSTKLEDSAMYFCASSEVQDRGHDEKLFFGSGTQLSVL.

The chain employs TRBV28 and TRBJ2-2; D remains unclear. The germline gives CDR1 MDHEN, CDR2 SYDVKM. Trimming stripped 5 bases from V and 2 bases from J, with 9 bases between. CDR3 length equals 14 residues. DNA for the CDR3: TGTGCCAGCAGTCTCGACACAAACACCGGGGAGCTGTTTTTT. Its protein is CASSLDTNTGELFF.

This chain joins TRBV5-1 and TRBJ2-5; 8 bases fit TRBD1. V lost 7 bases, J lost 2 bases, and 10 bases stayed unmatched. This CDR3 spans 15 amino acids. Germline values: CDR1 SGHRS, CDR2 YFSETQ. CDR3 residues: CASCRGRPVQETQYF. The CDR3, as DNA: TGCGCCAGCTGCAGGGGGCGCCCTGTTCAAGAGACCCAGTACTTC.

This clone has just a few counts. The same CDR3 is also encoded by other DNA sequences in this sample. CDR3 sequence (DNA): TGCGCCAGCAGCTTGGGGCAGGGTAGCACTGAAGCTTTCTTT. The encoded protein is CASSLGQGSTEAFF. The rearrangement links TRBV5-1 to TRBJ1-1, with D tentatively TRBD1 (5 bases). Between the trimmed V and J ends, which lost 0 bases and 4 bases, there was a span of 10 bases. Germline values: CDR1 SGHRS, CDR2 YFSETQ. CDR3 length equals 14 residues.